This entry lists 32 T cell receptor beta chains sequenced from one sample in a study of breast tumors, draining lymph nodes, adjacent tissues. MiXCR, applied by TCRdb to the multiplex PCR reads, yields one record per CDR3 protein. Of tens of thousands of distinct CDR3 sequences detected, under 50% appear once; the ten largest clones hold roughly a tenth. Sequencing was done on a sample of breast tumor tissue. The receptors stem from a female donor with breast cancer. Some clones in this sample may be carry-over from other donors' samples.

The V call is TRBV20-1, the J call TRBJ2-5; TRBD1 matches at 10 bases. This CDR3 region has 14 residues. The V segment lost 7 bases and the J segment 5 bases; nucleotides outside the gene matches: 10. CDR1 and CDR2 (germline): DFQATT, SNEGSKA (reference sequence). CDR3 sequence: CSVGGTGDRETQYF. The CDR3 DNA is TGCAGTGTAGGGGGGACAGGGGACCGGGAGACCCAGTACTTC.

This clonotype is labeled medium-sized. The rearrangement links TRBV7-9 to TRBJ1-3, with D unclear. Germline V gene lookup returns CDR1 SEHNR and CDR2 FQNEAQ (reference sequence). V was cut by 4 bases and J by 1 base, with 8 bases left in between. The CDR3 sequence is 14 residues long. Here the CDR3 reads CASSSRGSGNTIYF. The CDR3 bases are TGTGCCAGCAGCTCTCGGGGTTCTGGAAACACCATATATTTT.

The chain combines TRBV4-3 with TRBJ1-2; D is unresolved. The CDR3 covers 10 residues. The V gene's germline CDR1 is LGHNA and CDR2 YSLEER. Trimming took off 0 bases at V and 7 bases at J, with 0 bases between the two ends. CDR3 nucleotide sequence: TGCGCCAGCAGCCAAGATGGCTACACCTTC. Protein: CASSQDGYTF.

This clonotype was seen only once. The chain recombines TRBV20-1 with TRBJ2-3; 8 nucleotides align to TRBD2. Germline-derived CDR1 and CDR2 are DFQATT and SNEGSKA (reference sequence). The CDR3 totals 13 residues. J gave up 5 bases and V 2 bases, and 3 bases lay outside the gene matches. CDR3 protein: CSARITSGDTQYF. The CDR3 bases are TGCAGTGCTAGAATAACTAGCGGAGATACGCAGTATTTT.

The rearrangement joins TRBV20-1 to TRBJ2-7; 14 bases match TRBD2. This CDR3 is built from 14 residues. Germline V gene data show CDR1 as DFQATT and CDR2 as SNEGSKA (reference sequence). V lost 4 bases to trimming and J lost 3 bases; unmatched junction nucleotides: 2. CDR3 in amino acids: CSAIGTSGSYEQYF. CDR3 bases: TGCAGTGCTATAGGGACTAGCGGGAGCTACGAGCAGTACTTC.

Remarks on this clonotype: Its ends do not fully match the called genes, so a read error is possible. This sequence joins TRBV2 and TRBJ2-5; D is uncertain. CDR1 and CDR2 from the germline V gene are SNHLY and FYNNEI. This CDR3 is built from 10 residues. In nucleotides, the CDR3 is TGTACCAGCGCCGAGAACACCCAGTACTTC. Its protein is CTSAENTQYF.

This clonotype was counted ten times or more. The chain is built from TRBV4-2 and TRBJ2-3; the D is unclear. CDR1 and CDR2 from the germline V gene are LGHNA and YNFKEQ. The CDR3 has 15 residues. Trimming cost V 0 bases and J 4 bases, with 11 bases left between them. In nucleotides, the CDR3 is TGTGCCAGCAGCCAAGATTACTACGGAGCAGATACGCAGTATTTT. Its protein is CASSQDYYGADTQYF.

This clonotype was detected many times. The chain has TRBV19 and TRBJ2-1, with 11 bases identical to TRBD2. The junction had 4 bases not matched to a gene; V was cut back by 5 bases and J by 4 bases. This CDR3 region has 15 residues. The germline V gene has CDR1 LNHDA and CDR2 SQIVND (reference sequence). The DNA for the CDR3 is TGTGCCAGTAGTGCGGTAGCGGGAGGGTACAATGAGCAGTTCTTC. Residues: CASSAVAGGYNEQFF.

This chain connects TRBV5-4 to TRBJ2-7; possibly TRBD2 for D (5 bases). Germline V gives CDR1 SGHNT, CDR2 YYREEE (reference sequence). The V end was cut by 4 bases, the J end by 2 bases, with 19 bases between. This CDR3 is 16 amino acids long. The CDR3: CASSPQGATLAYEQYF. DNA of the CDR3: TGTGCCAGCAGCCCCCAAGGAGCGACACTAGCCTACGAGCAGTACTTC.

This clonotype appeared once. The CDR3 sequence is CASSSGLAGGTQFF. The CDR3 DNA reads TGTGCCAGCAGCAGCGGACTAGCGGGCGGTACGCAGTTCTTC. The J gene is TRBJ2-1, the V gene TRBV7-3, with 11 bases fitting TRBD2. The CDR3 length is 14 residues. V trimming: 5 bases; J trimming: 12 bases; junction bases outside the gene matches: 9. Germline loops: CDR1 SGHTA, CDR2 FQGTGA.

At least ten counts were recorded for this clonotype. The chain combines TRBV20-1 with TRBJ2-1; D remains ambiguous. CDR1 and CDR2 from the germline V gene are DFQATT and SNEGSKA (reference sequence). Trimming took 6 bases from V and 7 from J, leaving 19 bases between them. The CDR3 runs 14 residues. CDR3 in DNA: TGCAGTGCCCTAGGTAGGCTATTGCATAATGAGCAGTTCTTC. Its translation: CSALGRLLHNEQFF.

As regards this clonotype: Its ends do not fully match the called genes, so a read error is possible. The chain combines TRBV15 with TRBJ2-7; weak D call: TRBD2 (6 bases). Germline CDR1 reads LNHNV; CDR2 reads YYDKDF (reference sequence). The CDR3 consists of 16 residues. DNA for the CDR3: TGTACCACCAGCCCGGGGGAATGGACTGGCGGAAGCGAGCAGTACTTC. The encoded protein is CTTSPGEWTGGSEQYF.

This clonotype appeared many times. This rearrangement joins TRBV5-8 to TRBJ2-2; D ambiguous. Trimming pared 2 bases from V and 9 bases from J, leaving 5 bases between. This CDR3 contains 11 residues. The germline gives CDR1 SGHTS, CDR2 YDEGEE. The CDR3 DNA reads TGTGCCAGCAGCTTACTCCGGGAGCTGTTTTTT. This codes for CASSLLRELFF.

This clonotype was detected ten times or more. The CDR3 is CSATGLTYEQYF. The CDR3 DNA is TGCAGTGCTACGGGACTAACCTACGAGCAGTACTTC. V is TRBV20-1 and J is TRBJ2-7; 7 nucleotides match TRBD2. J gave up 2 bases and V 4 bases, and 2 bases lay outside the gene matches. There are 12 residues in the CDR3. Germline CDR1 reads DFQATT; CDR2 reads SNEGSKA (reference sequence).

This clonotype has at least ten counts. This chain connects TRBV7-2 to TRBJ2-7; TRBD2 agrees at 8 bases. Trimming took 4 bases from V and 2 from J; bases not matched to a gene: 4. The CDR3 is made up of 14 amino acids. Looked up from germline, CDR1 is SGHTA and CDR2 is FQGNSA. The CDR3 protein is CASSSLAGTYEQYF. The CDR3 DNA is TGTGCCAGCAGCTCGCTAGCGGGCACCTACGAGCAGTACTTC.

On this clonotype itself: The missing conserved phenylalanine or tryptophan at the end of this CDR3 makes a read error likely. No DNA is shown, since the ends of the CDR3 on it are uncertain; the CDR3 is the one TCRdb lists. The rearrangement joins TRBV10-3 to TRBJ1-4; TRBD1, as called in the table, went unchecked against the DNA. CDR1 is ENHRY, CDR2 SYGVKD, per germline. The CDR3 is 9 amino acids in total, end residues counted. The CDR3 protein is CAIRGTGTL.

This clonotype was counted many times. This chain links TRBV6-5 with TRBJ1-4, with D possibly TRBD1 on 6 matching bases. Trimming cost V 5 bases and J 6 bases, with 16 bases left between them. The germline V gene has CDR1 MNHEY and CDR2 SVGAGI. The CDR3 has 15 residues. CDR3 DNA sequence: TGTGCCAGCAGTAACACACAGGGCAGATATGAAAAACTGTTTTTT. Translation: CASSNTQGRYEKLFF.

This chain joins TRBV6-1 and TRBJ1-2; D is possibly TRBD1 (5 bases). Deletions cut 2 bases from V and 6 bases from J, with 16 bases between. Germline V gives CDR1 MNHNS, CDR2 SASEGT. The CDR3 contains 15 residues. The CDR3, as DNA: TGTGCCAGCAGTGAAAGGGGTAGCGGGACTAATGGCTACACCTTC. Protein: CASSERGSGTNGYTF.

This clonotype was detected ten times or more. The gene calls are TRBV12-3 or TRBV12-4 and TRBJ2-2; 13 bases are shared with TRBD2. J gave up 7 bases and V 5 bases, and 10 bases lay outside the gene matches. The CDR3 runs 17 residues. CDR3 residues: CASSPGLAGARVGELFF. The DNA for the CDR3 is TGTGCCAGCAGTCCAGGACTAGCGGGAGCCCGGGTCGGGGAGCTGTTTTTT.

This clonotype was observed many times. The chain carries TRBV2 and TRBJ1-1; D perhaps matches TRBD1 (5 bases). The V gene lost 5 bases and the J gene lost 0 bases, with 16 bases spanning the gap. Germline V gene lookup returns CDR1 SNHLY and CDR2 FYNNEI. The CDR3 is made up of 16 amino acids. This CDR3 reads CASSRGADPMNTEAFF. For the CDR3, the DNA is TGTGCCAGCAGTCGAGGGGCAGACCCCATGAACACTGAAGCTTTCTTT.

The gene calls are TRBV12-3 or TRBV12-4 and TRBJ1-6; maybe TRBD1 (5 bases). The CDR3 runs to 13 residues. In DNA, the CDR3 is TGTGTCAGTTCCAGGGCTGGGGCTTCACCCCTCCACTTT. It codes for CVSSRAGASPLHF.

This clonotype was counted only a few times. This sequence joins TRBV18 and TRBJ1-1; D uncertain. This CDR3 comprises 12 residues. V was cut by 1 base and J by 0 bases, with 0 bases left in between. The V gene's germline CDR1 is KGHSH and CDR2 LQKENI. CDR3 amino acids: CASSPLNTEAFF. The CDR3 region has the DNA TGTGCCAGCTCACCACTGAACACTGAAGCTTTCTTT.

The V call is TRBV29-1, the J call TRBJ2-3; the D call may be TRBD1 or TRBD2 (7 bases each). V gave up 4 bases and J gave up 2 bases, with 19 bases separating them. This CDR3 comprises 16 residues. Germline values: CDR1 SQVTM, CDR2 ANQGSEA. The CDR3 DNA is TGCAGCGTTGTGAGGCAGGGGGGGAAATACACAGATACGCAGTATTTT. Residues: CSVVRQGGKYTDTQYF.

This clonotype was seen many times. CDR3 sequence reads: CASSATSGRMNEQFF. CDR3 DNA: TGTGCCAGCAGCGCGACTAGCGGGAGAATGAATGAGCAGTTCTTC. V and J are TRBV7-2 and TRBJ2-1; 12 bases match TRBD2. The CDR3 extends over 15 amino acids. CDR1 is SGHTA, CDR2 FQGNSA, per germline. The junction had 6 bases not matched to a gene; V was cut back by 5 bases and J by 7 bases.

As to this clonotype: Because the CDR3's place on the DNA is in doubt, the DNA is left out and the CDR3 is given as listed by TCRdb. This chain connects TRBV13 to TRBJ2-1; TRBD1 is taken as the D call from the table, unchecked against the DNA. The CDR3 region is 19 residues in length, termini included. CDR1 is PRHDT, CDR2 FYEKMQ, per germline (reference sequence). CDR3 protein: CASSFYICSAEDSYNEQFF.

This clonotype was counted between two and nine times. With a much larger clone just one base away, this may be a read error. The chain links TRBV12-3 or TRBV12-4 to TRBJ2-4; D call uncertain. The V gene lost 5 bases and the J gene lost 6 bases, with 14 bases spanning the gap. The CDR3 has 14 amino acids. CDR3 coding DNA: TGTGCCAGCAGTCCCACAGTAGTTGGAAACATTCAGTACTTC. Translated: CASSPTVVGNIQYF.

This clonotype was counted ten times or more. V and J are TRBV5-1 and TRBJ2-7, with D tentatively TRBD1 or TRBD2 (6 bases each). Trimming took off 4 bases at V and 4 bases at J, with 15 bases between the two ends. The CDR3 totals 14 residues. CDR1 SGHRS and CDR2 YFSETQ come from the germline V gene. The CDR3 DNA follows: TGCGCCAGCAGCATTCGACAGGAGGGGTACGAGCAGTACTTC. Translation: CASSIRQEGYEQYF.

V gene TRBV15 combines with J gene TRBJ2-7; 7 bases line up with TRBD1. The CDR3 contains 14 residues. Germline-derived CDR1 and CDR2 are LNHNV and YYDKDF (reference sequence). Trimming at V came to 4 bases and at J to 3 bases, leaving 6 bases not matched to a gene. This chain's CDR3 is CATSTGDRLYEQYF. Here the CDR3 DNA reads TGTGCCACCAGCACCGGGGACAGACTCTACGAGCAGTACTTC.

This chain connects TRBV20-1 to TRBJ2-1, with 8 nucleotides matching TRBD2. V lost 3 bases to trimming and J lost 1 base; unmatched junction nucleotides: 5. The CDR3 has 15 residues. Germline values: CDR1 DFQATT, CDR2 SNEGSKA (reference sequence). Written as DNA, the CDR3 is TGCAGTGCTAGTTCCGCGGGAGGTTCCTACAATGAGCAGTTCTTC. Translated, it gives CSASSAGGSYNEQFF.

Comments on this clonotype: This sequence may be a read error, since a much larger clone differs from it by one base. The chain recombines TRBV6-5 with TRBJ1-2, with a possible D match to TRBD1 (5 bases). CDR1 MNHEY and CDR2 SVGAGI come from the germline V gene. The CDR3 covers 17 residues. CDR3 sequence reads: CASSSSGSLVFNYGYAF. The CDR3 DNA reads TGTGCCAGCAGTTCCTCAGGGTCCCTTGTTTTTAACTATGGCTACGCCTTC.

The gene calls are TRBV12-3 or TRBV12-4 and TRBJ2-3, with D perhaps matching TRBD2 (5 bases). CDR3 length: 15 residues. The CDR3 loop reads CASGLVGGGGDTQYF. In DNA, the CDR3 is TGTGCTAGTGGTTTGGTAGGCGGAGGCGGAGATACGCAGTATTTT.

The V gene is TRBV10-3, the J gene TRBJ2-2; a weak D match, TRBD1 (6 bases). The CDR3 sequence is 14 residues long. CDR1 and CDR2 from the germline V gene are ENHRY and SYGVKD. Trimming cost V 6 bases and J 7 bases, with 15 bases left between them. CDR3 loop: CAIRTGPAYGELFF. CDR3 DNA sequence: TGTGCCATCAGGACAGGACCAGCCTACGGGGAGCTGTTTTTT.